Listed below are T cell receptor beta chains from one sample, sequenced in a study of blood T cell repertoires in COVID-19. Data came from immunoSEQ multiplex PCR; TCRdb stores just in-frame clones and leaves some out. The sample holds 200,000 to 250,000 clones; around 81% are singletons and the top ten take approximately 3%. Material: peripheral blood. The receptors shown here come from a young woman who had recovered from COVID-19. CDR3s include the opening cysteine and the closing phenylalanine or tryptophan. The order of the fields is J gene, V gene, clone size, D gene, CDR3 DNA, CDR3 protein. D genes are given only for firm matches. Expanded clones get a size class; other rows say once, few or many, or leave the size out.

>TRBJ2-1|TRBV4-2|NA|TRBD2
TGTGCCAGCAGCCCATCGGAGACTAGCGGGAGGCGCAATGAGCAGTTCTTC
CASSPSETSGRRNEQFF
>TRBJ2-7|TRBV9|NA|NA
TGTGCCAGCAGCGTAGGAGGGGGTACCGAGCAGTACTTC
CASSVGGGTEQYF
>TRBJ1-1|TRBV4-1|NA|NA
TGCGCCAGCAGCCAAGATCATACAGAAGCTTTCTTT
CASSQDHTEAFF
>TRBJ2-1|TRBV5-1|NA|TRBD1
TGCGCCAGCAGCTCCGCCGGGACAGGGGCGGGCGAGCAGTTCTTC
CASSSAGTGAGEQFF
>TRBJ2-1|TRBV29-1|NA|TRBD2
TGCAGCGCCGTGGGACTAGCGGGCAATGAGCAGTTCTTC
CSAVGLAGNEQFF
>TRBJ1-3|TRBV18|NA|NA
TGTGCCAGCTCATCGATGGGGGGGGCGACCTCTGGAAACACCATATATTTT
CASSSMGGATSGNTIYF
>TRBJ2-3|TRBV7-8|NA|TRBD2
TGTGCCAGCAGCTTAGCTCTATTGAGCGGGAGTGCCGGTACGCAGTATTTT
CASSLALLSGSAGTQYF
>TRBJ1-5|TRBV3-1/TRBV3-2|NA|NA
TGTGCCAGCAGCCCCTACAGGGATAGCAATCAGCCCCAGCATTTT
CASSPYRDSNQPQHF
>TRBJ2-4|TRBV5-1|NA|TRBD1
TGCGCCAGCAGCCGCATGGACAGGGGGAACATTCAGTACTTC
CASSRMDRGNIQYF
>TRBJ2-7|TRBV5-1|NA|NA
TGCGCCAGCAGCTCAGGGGGGACCCGCTCCTACGAGCAGTACTTC
CASSSGGTRSYEQYF
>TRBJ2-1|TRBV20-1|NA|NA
TGCAGTGCTAGCCTAGCCAATGAGCAGTTCTTC
CSASLANEQFF
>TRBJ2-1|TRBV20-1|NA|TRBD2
TGCAGTGCTAGTCTTGGACTAGCCTTCAATGAGCAGTTCTTC
CSASLGLAFNEQFF
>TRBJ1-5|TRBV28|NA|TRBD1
TGTGCCAGCAGTTTTGGGACAGGGCCCTCAACTCCCCAGCATTTT
CASSFGTGPSTPQHF
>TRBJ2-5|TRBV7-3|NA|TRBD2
TGTGCCAGCAGCTTGATCGGACTAGCGGGAAAAGAGACCCAGTACTTC
CASSLIGLAGKETQYF
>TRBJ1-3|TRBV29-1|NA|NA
TGCAGCGTTGTCCCGCAGGGGAAACCTGGAAACACCATATATTTT
CSVVPQGKPGNTIYF
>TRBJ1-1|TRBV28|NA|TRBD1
TGTGCCAGCAGCCTGGGACAGGGGCCTGAAGCTTTCTTT
CASSLGQGPEAFF
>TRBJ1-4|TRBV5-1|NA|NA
TGCGCCAGCAGCTTAACAGGGACAATAGGGGAAAAACTGTTTTTT
CASSLTGTIGEKLFF
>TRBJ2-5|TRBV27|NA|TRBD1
TGTGCCAGCAGCCAGGACAGGGCCCTAGAGACCCAGTACTTC
CASSQDRALETQYF
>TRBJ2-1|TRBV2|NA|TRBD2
TGTGCCAGCAGTGGGGGGGCGGGACTAGCGGGAATTCGGTCCTACAATGAGCAGTTCTTC
CASSGGAGLAGIRSYNEQFF
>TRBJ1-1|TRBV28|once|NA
TGTGCCAGCAGTACAATACAGGTGCTGGGCACTGAAGCTTTCTTT
CASSTIQVLGTEAFF
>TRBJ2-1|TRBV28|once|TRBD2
TGTGCCAGCAGCCATAGCGGGGGGGGCGAAGATGAGCAGTTCTTC
CASSHSGGGEDEQFF
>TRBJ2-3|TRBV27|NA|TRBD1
TGTGCCAGCAGCTCGGACAGGGGGAGCACAGATACGCAGTATTTT
CASSSDRGSTDTQYF